This T cell receptor beta chain was captured by sequencing in a study of radiotherapy plus CTLA-4 blockade in lung cancer. Sequenced by immunoSEQ multiplex PCR; TCRdb stores in-frame clones only, minus some. The sample holds 65,000 to 85,000 clones, 70% to 80% seen once. The CDR3 consists of 14 residues. CDR1 and CDR2 from the germline V gene are SGHDT and YYEEEE. V shed 3 bases and J 4 bases; nucleotides not matched to a gene: 5. The sequencing used peripheral blood, collected from a patient treated with radiotherapy plus ipilimumab. The TCR was taken from a human donor with non-small cell lung cancer whose response to radiotherapy plus ipilimumab could not be evaluated. Some clones in this sample may be carry-over from other donors' samples. The chain carries TRBV5-6 and TRBJ1-1; TRBD1 matches at 8 bases. The CDR3 coding sequence is TGTGCCAGCAGCTGGGGACAGGAACCCACTGAAGCTTTCTTT. Protein sequence: CASSWGQEPTEAFF.